Listed below are T cell receptor beta chains from one sample, sequenced in a study of cytotoxic CD8 clonotypes in ibrutinib-treated CLL. TCRdb keeps only in-frame clones here, not all; method: immunoSEQ multiplex PCR. The repertoire has about 58,000 clones, roughly 71% of them found once; the top ten carry around 45%. Sample: PBMCs, taken after 12 months of ibrutinib treatment. All receptors come from a human donor with chronic lymphocytic leukemia. Both conserved end residues are part of each CDR3. Each record gives: D gene, V gene, J gene, clone size, CDR3 protein, CDR3 DNA. D genes are given only for firm matches. Only some rows state a clone size, as once, few, many or a class for expanded clones.

-,TRBV5-4,TRBJ2-5,few,CASSQEPWETQYF,TGTGCCAGCAGCCAAGAACCGTGGGAGACCCAGTACTTC
-,TRBV11-2,TRBJ2-3,-,CASSLAGVFTDTQYF,TGTGCCAGCAGCTTAGCCGGAGTTTTCACAGATACGCAGTATTTT
TRBD2,TRBV28,TRBJ2-7,-,CASSYGTSGTYEQYF,TGTGCCAGCAGTTATGGGACTAGCGGGACCTACGAGCAGTACTTC
-,TRBV13,TRBJ2-1,-,CASSLRDRRLLVF,TGTGCCAGCAGCTTAAGAGACAGGCGACTGTTGGTCTTC
-,TRBV29-1,TRBJ2-7,-,CSASGLRSYEQYF,TGCAGCGCCTCGGGCCTCCGCTCCTACGAGCAGTACTTC
-,TRBV4-1,TRBJ2-2,-,CASSQIRTGELFF,TGCGCCAGCAGCCAAATACGGACCGGGGAGCTGTTTTTT
TRBD2,TRBV7-6,TRBJ2-5,-,CASSAGILAGGETQYF,TGTGCCAGCAGCGCCGGAATTCTAGCGGGAGGAGAGACCCAGTACTTC
-,TRBV7-2,TRBJ2-7,-,CASSPLTGVEQYF,TGTGCCAGCAGCCCCTTAACGGGGGTCGAGCAGTACTTC
-,TRBV10-1,TRBJ1-1,-,CASSESFPGMNTEAFF,TGCGCCAGCAGTGAGTCATTTCCAGGCATGAACACTGAAGCTTTCTTT
-,TRBV4-1,TRBJ2-5,once,CASSQDDRSVSDIRGWETQYF,TGCGCCAGCAGCCAAGATGATCGCTCGGTAAGTGACATAAGGGGATGGGAGACCCAGTACTTC
-,TRBV29-1,TRBJ1-1,few,CSVGLGGRTEAFF,TGCAGCGTGGGGTTAGGGGGTAGAACTGAAGCTTTCTTT
-,TRBV20-1,TRBJ2-7,few,CSARLDHEQYF,TGCAGTGCCAGACTAGACCACGAGCAGTACTTC
-,TRBV19,TRBJ1-5,-,CASTDGRLQNQPQHF,TGTGCCAGTACGGACGGAAGATTACAAAATCAGCCCCAGCATTTT
-,TRBV5-1,TRBJ2-7,-,CASTLQGTPYEQYF,TGCGCCAGCACCCTACAGGGGACTCCCTACGAGCAGTACTTC
TRBD1,TRBV19,TRBJ1-6,once,CASSTSGQGVSPLHF,TGTGCCAGTAGTACCTCGGGGCAGGGGGTATCACCCCTCCACTTT
-,TRBV28,TRBJ1-2,once,CATQQGYGYTF,TGTGCCACCCAGCAAGGCTATGGCTACACCTTC
-,TRBV6-5,TRBJ2-7,-,CASSYSGLTAYEQYF,TGTGCCAGCAGTTACTCGGGGCTAACTGCTTACGAGCAGTACTTC
TRBD2,TRBV23-1,TRBJ2-3,-,CASSLGLAGGPVTDTQYF,TGCGCCAGCAGTCTCGGACTAGCGGGAGGGCCCGTCACAGATACGCAGTATTTT
-,TRBV9,TRBJ2-5,-,CASSTGGIGETQYF,TGTGCCAGCAGCACAGGAGGTATTGGAGAGACCCAGTACTTC
TRBD1,TRBV2,TRBJ2-1,-,CASRGQGYNEQFF,TGTGCCAGCAGGGGACAGGGTTACAATGAGCAGTTCTTC
-,TRBV5-1,TRBJ2-6,-,CASRTTGSGANVLTF,TGCGCCAGCAGAACCACAGGGAGTGGGGCCAACGTCCTGACTTTC
TRBD1,TRBV19,TRBJ1-2,-,CASTPGDSETSGYTF,TGTGCCAGTACGCCGGGGGACAGCGAGACAAGTGGCTACACCTTC
-,TRBV28,TRBJ2-1,once,CASSPLGESYNEQFF,TGTGCCAGCAGCCCCCTGGGCGAGTCCTACAATGAGCAGTTCTTC
-,TRBV19,TRBJ1-5,-,CASSIDLGVNQPQHF,TGTGCCAGTAGTATAGATCTAGGGGTAAATCAGCCCCAGCATTTT
TRBD2,TRBV9,TRBJ2-3,-,CASSAAPATSGFTDTQYF,TGTGCCAGCAGCGCAGCACCCGCGACTAGCGGGTTCACAGATACGCAGTATTTT
TRBD1,TRBV30,TRBJ2-5,once,CAWDPGTVIQETQYF,TGTGCCTGGGATCCCGGGACAGTCATCCAAGAGACCCAGTACTTC
-,TRBV25-1,TRBJ2-2,-,CASSAWGLGTGELFF,TGTGCCAGCAGTGCGTGGGGCTTAGGTACCGGGGAGCTGTTTTTT
TRBD2,TRBV28,TRBJ2-2,-,CASSITSGTNTGELFF,TGTGCCAGCAGTATCACTAGCGGAACGAACACCGGGGAGCTGTTTTTT
-,TRBV5-1,TRBJ2-5,-,CASSFDGYDQETQYF,TGCGCCAGCAGCTTTGACGGGTACGATCAAGAGACCCAGTACTTC
-,TRBV28,TRBJ1-4,-,CASSSPGRENEKLFF,TGTGCCAGCAGTTCACCGGGACGGGAAAATGAAAAACTGTTTTTT
-,TRBV4-3,TRBJ2-1,-,CASSQAPYGGNEQFF,TGCGCCAGCAGCCAAGCCCCCTACGGTGGGAATGAGCAGTTCTTC
-,TRBV15,TRBJ2-1,-,CATSTGSVWNEQFF,TGTGCCACCAGCACCGGGTCCGTGTGGAATGAGCAGTTCTTC
-,TRBV5-1,TRBJ2-2,-,CASSDKTGELFF,TGCGCCAGCAGCGACAAGACCGGGGAGCTGTTTTTT
TRBD2,TRBV5-1,TRBJ2-7,-,CASSSPRTSGSTYEQYF,TGCGCCAGCAGCTCGCCTCGTACTAGCGGGAGCACCTACGAGCAGTACTTC
-,TRBV19,TRBJ2-7,few,CASSTTGTWYEQYF,TGTGCCAGTAGTACAACCGGGACATGGTACGAGCAGTACTTC
-,TRBV2,TRBJ1-2,-,CASSVFRSGRGYGYTF,TGTGCCAGCAGTGTGTTTCGCTCGGGGCGGGGGTATGGCTACACCTTC
-,TRBV5-6,TRBJ2-2,-,CASSFGANTGELFF,TGTGCCAGCAGCTTCGGGGCGAACACCGGGGAGCTGTTTTTT
-,TRBV6-4,TRBJ1-2,once,CASSDRNYGYTF,TGTGCCAGCAGTGACCGTAACTATGGCTACACCTTC
TRBD2,TRBV7-2,TRBJ2-7,-,CASSTSGRASYEQYF,TGTGCCAGCAGCACTAGCGGGAGGGCCTCCTACGAGCAGTACTTC
-,TRBV2,TRBJ1-1,-,CASSEAAEAFF,TGTGCCAGCAGCGAGGCGGCTGAAGCTTTCTTT
TRBD2,TRBV11-2,TRBJ2-1,-,CASSLGASAGGRNEQFF,TGTGCCAGCAGCTTAGGCGCCTCAGCGGGAGGGAGGAATGAGCAGTTCTTC
TRBD2,TRBV6-1,TRBJ2-1,-,CASSPSSGSWYEQFF,TGTGCCAGCAGTCCTTCTAGCGGGAGCTGGTACGAGCAGTTCTTC
-,TRBV4-1,TRBJ2-6,-,CASSQGEVRVSGANVLTF,TGCGCCAGCAGCCAAGGGGAGGTGAGGGTCTCTGGGGCCAACGTCCTGACTTTC
-,TRBV5-1,TRBJ2-1,-,CASSLESSRGVPLF,TGCGCCAGCAGCTTGGAGTCCAGTAGGGGGGTGCCCCTCTTC
TRBD2,TRBV29-1,TRBJ2-7,-,CSVTRTSGTDEQYF,TGCAGCGTTACTCGGACTAGCGGGACTGACGAGCAGTACTTC
-,TRBV18,TRBJ1-1,-,CASSKKGDTEAFF,TGTGCCAGCTCTAAAAAAGGGGACACTGAAGCTTTCTTT
-,TRBV19,TRBJ2-3,-,CASSMGSPDTQYF,TGTGCCAGTAGTATGGGCAGCCCAGATACGCAGTATTTT
-,TRBV19,TRBJ1-1,-,CASSMRRIGPEAFF,TGTGCCAGTAGTATGCGCAGGATCGGGCCTGAAGCTTTCTTT
TRBD1,TRBV14,TRBJ1-2,-,CASSQDRQGGYTF,TGTGCCAGCAGCCAAGATCGACAGGGGGGCTACACCTTC
TRBD2,TRBV18,TRBJ2-7,-,CASSPVALLAGAVGEQYF,TGTGCCAGCTCACCGGTCGCCCTACTAGCGGGAGCCGTTGGGGAGCAGTACTTC
TRBD2,TRBV4-1,TRBJ2-7,-,CASSQATSGTLLESYEQYF,TGCGCCAGCAGCCAAGCCACTAGCGGGACCCTCTTGGAGAGCTACGAGCAGTACTTC